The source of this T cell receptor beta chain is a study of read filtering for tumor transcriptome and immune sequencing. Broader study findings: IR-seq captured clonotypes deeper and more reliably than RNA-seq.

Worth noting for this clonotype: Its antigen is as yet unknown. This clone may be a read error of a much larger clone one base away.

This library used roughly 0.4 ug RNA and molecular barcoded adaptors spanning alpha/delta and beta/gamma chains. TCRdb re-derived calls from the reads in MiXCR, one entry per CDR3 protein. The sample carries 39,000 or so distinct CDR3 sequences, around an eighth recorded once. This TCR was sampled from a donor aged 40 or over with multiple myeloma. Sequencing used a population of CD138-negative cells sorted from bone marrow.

CDR3 sequence reads: CASSAGHGNTIHF. CDR3 sequence (DNA): TGTGCCAGCAGCGCCGGACACGGAAACACCATACATTTT. The chain combines TRBV7-3 with TRBJ1-3; D might be TRBD1 (5 bases). CDR3 length: 13 residues. Germline assignment: CDR1 SGHTA and CDR2 FQGTGA.